The next 14 T cell receptor beta chains were all read from a single sample in a study of T cells in Graves' hyperthyroidism and ophthalmopathy. TCR beta CDR3 regions were amplified from RNA transcripts. Primed by the HTBI set, a first-round RT-PCR was run on the TCR CDR3. Each CDR3 protein gets one entry after TCRdb re-called the multiplex PCR reads with MiXCR. The profile shows about 620,000 distinct CDR3 sequences, roughly 17% of them singletons. Sequenced: blood. These receptors came from a woman in her 30s with Graves' hyperthyroidism.

The DNA of the CDR3 is TGTGCCAGCAGTGGGGGCAGGGATTCACCCCTCCACTTT. It encodes CASSGGRDSPLHF. The rearrangement joins TRBV2 to TRBJ1-6; perhaps TRBD1 as D (5 bases). Per germline, CDR1 SNHLY and CDR2 FYNNEI. This CDR3 is 13 amino acids long. V lost 4 bases to trimming and J lost 8 bases, with 9 bases between them.

This clonotype showed up many times. This chain uses TRBV7-2 with TRBJ2-5; the D gene could be TRBD1 or TRBD2 (5 bases each). Trimming removed 5 bases at V and 5 bases at J, with 15 bases between. CDR3 length: 14 residues. The germline CDR1 and CDR2 sequences are SGHTA and FQGNSA. In DNA, the CDR3 is TGTGCCAGCAGCCGAGGGCAGGGTGGCGAGACCCAGTACTTC. The encoded protein is CASSRGQGGETQYF.

The chain is built from TRBV10-3 and TRBJ1-4, with D maybe TRBD1 (6 bases). The CDR3 runs 15 residues. V was clipped by 2 bases and J by 5 bases, with 12 bases between them. CDR1 is ENHRY, CDR2 SYGVKD, per germline. DNA of the CDR3: TGTGCCATCAGTGAGCCGGACAGCCCCAATGAAAAACTGTTTTTT. Residues: CAISEPDSPNEKLFF.

This clonotype has a handful of counts. The chain carries TRBV20-1 and TRBJ2-1; D perhaps matches TRBD2 (7 bases). Per germline, CDR1 DFQATT and CDR2 SNEGSKA (reference sequence). The CDR3 is made up of 15 amino acids. V was clipped by 6 bases and J by 9 bases, with 24 bases between them. The CDR3 reads CSAILLGRGIGEQFF. The CDR3, as DNA: TGCAGTGCCATACTTTTGGGGAGGGGGATAGGTGAGCAGTTCTTC.

The rearrangement uses TRBV7-9 and TRBJ1-2; no clear D. Germline V lookup: CDR1 SEHNR, CDR2 FQNEAQ (reference sequence). This CDR3 region has 13 residues. Trimming cost V 1 base and J 8 bases, with 11 bases left between them. The CDR3 loop is CASSLDGPKGYTF. CDR3 bases: TGTGCCAGCAGCTTAGATGGCCCGAAGGGCTACACCTTC.

This clonotype was recorded many times. The J gene is TRBJ2-5, the V gene TRBV5-4; D uncertain. The CDR3 spans 14 residues. CDR1 and CDR2 from the germline V gene are SGHNT and YYREEE (reference sequence). The V gene lost 0 bases and the J gene lost 0 bases, with 6 bases spanning the gap. The CDR3 DNA reads as TGTGCCAGCAGCTTGGGGGGTAACCAAGAGACCCAGTACTTC. Translated, it gives CASSLGGNQETQYF.

The rearrangement uses TRBV7-3 and TRBJ2-3, with 9 bases fitting TRBD2. V shed 5 bases and J 13 bases; nucleotides not matched to a gene: 7. CDR3 length: 12 amino acids. CDR1 SGHTA and CDR2 FQGTGA come from the germline V gene. This CDR3 reads CASSRAGTSKYF. CDR3 DNA: TGTGCCAGCAGCCGTGCCGGGACTAGCAAGTATTTT.

At least ten counts were recorded for this clonotype. V gene TRBV28 combines with J gene TRBJ2-3; a possible D gene is TRBD2 (7 bases). V was clipped by 3 bases and J by 6 bases, with 28 bases between them. The CDR3 is made up of 19 amino acids. In germline, CDR1 is MDHEN, CDR2 SYDVKM. The CDR3 sequence: CASSFFLGLLGAGDDTQYF. In DNA, the CDR3 is TGTGCCAGCAGTTTTTTTCTTGGGCTTCTGGGGGCGGGAGACGATACGCAGTATTTT.

This clonotype was recorded many times. J is TRBJ2-7 and V is TRBV12-3 or TRBV12-4; 7 bases fit TRBD2. After removal of 5 bases from V and 5 bases from J, the junction contained 9 bases not matched to a gene. The CDR3 is made up of 14 amino acids. The CDR3 nucleotides read TGTGCCAGCAGTCAAAGCGGGACCAATGACGAGCAGTACTTC. Translating it yields CASSQSGTNDEQYF.

The table lists this clonotype with many counts. The V call is TRBV30, the J call TRBJ1-5; D possibly corresponds to TRBD1 (5 bases). This CDR3 is 13 amino acids long. CDR1 is GTSNPN and CDR2 is SVGIG in the germline V gene (reference sequence). Trimming took 1 base from V and 5 from J, leaving 9 bases between them. DNA of the CDR3: TGTGCCTGGAGTGCAGGGTCCTATCAGCCCCAGCATTTT. Amino acid sequence: CAWSAGSYQPQHF.

This clonotype was detected many times. The DNA of the CDR3 is TGTGCCAGCAGCGACCCCGGGGAGACCCAGTACTTC. Translated, it gives CASSDPGETQYF. This sequence joins TRBV12-3 or TRBV12-4 and TRBJ2-5, with D unresolved. V was shortened by 6 bases and J by 5 bases, with 10 bases between the two germline ends. CDR3 length: 12 residues.

This clonotype came up a few times. For the CDR3, the DNA is TGTGCCAGCAGCTTAAGGCCTAGCGGGAGTAAAGATACGCAGTATTTT. Translated, it gives CASSLRPSGSKDTQYF. V and J are TRBV7-3 and TRBJ2-3; TRBD2 matches at 10 bases. In germline, CDR1 is SGHTA, CDR2 FQGTGA. Losses at the gene ends were 1 base for V and 5 bases for J; bases not matched to a gene: 6. The length of the CDR3 is 16 residues.

To note about this clonotype: At one of its ends the junction is not consistent with the germline gene, which may arise from a read error. The gene calls are TRBV18 and TRBJ1-1, with 8 bases aligning to TRBD1. The CDR3 totals 14 residues. CDR1 KGHSH and CDR2 LQKENI come from the germline V gene. The CDR3 loop reads CTSSLQGANTEAFF. The CDR3, as DNA: TGTACCAGCTCATTGCAGGGGGCGAACACTGAAGCTTTCTTT.

There are a few counts of this clonotype. The chain uses TRBV27 and TRBJ2-7, with 8 positions matching TRBD2. Germline trimming cut 6 bases from V and 4 bases from J; bases unmatched to any gene: 11. Germline V gives CDR1 MNHEY, CDR2 SMNVEV (reference sequence). The CDR3 sequence is 15 residues long. Here the CDR3 reads CASSRPGTSTYEQYF. As DNA, the CDR3 is TGTGCCAGCAGCCGTCCCGGGACTAGTACATACGAGCAGTACTTC.